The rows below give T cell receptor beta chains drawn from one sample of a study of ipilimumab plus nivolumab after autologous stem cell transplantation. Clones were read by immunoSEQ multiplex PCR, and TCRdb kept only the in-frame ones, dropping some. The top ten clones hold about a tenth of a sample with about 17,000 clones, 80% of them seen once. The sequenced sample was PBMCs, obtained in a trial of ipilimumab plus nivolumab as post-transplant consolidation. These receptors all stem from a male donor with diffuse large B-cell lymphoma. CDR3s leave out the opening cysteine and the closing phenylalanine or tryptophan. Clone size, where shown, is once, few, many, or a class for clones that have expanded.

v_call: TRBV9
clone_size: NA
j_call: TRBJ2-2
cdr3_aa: ASPGRELF

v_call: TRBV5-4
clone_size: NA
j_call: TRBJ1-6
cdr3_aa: ASSRGQPYNSPLH

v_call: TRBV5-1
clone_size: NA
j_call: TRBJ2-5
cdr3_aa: ASSRLTSGQETQY

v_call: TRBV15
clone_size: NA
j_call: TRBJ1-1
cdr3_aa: ATSRDRGGSAEAF

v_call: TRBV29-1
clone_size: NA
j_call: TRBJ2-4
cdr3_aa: SVEDPELGIIQY

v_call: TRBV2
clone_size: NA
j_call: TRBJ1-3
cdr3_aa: ASSRQGSGIGNTIY

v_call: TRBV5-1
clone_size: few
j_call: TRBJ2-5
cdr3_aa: ASSLEGQQETQY

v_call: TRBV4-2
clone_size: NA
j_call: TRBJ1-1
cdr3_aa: ASSQAELNTEAF

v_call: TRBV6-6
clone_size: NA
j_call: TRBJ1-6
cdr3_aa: ASRLTEDSPLH

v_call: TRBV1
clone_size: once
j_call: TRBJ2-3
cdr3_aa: TSVGQGDTDTQY

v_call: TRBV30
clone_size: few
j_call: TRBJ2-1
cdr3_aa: AWSFGGSYNEQF

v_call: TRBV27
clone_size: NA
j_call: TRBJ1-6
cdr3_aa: ASREVQNSPLH

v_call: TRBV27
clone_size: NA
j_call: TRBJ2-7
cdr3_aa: ASSTRQGAYEQY

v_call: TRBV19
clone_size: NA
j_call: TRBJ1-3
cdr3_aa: ASSAGPLGNTIY

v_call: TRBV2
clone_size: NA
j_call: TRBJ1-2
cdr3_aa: ASSQPQGANNYGYT

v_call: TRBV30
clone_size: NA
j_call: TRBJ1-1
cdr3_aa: AWTPLGGKAF

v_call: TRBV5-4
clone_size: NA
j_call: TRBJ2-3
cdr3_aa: ASSHTSGGTDTQY

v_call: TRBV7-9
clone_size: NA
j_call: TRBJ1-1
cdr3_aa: ASSLEGAAF

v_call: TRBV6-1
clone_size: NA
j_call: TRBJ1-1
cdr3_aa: ASSLQKGGYTEAF

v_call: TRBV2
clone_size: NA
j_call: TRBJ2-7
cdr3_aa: ASRGGQGALYEQY

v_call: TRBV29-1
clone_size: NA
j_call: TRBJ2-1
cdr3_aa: SVEGTGMSVQF

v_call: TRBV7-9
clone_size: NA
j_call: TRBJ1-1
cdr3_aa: ASSLEQAWAEAF

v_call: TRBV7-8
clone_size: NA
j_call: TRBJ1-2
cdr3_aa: ASSLAGANYGYT

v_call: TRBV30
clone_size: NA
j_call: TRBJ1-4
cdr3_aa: AWRSRDNEKLF

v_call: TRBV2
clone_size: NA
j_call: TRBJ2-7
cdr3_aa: ASRSGGHLSYEQY

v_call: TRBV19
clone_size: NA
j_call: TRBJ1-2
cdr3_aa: ASSEDKIYT

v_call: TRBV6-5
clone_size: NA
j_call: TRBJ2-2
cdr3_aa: ASRKGTTNTGELF

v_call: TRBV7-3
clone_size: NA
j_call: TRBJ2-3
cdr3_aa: ASSPGYGPGTNTQY

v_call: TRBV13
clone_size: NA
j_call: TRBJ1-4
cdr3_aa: ASSEYNCLLVDNEKLF

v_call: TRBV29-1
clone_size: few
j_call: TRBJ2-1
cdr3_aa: SKPALSPYNEQF

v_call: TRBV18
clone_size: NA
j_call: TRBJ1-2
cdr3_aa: ASSPAGRINYGYT

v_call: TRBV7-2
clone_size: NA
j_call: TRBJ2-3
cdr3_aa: ASSLLAGTDTQY

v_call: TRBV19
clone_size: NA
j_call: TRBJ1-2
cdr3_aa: ASNDRVHGYT

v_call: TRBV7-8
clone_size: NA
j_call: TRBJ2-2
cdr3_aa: ASRDFYANTGELF

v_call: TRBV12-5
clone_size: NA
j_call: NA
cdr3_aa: ASGPGVLEQY

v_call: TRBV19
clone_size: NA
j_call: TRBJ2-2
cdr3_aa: ASGIGLAGGPVPGELF

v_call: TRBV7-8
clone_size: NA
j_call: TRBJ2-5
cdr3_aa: ASSLHRQQETQY

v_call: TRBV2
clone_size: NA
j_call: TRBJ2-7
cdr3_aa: ASKGRPTYEQY

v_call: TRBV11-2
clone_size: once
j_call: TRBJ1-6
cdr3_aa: ASSLGGVSNSPLH

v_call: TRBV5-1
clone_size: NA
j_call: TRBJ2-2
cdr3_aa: ASSLGTGWTGELF

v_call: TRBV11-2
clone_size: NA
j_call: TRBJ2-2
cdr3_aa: ASSPRGGLEGGELF

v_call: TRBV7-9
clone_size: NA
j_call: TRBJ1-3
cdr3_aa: ASSLAGGFTNTIY

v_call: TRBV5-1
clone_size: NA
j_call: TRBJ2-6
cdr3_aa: ASSFLSGTGANVLT

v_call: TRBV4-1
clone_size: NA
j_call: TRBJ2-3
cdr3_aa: ASSRDRVDTQY

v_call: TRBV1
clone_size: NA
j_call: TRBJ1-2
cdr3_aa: TSSKKTYGYT

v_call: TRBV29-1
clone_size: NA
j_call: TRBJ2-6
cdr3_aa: SVQTGTGANVLT

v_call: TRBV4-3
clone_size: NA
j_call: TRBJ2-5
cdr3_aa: ASSQEPWGTQY